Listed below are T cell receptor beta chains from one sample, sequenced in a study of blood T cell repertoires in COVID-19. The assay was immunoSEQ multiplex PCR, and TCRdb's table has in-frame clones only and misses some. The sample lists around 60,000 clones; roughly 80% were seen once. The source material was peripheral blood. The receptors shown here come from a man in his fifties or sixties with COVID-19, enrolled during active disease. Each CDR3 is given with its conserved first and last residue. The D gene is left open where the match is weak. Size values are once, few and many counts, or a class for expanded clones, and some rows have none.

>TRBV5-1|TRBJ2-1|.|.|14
CASSLGAYYNEQFF
TGCGCCAGCAGCTTGGGTGCGTATTACAATGAGCAGTTCTTC
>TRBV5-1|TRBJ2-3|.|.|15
CASSSTSTSTDTQYF
TGCGCCAGCAGCTCAACGAGCACGAGCACAGATACGCAGTATTTT
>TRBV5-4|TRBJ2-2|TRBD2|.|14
CASPLAGHTGELFF
TGTGCCAGCCCGTTAGCGGGGCACACCGGGGAGCTGTTTTTT
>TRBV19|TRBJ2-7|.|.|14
CASSLRQEIHEQYF
TGTGCCAGTAGTTTAAGACAGGAGATCCACGAGCAGTACTTC
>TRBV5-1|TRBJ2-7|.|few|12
CASSNPAYEQYF
TGCGCCAGCAGTAATCCTGCCTACGAGCAGTACTTC
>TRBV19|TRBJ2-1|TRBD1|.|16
CASSIRTGGWNNEQFF
TGTGCCAGTAGTATACGGACAGGGGGCTGGAACAATGAGCAGTTCTTC
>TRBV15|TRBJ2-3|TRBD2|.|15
CATSREIAGVDTQYF
TGTGCCACCAGCAGAGAGATAGCGGGAGTAGATACGCAGTATTTT
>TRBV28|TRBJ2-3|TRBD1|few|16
CASSLWGQGKTDTQYF
TGTGCCAGCAGTTTATGGGGACAGGGGAAAACAGATACGCAGTATTTT
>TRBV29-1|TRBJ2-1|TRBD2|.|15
CSVERLAGDDNEQFF
TGCAGCGTTGAACGACTAGCGGGAGATGACAATGAGCAGTTCTTC
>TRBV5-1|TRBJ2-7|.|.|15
CASSLGQGSSYEQYF
TGCGCCAGCAGCTTGGGGCAGGGGAGCTCCTACGAGCAGTACTTC
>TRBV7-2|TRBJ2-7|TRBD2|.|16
CASSPQVTSGTYEQYF
TGTGCCAGCAGCCCTCAGGTCACTAGCGGAACCTACGAGCAGTACTTC
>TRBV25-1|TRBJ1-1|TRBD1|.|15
CASSEYDRGNTEAFF
TGTGCCAGCAGTGAATACGACAGGGGGAACACTGAAGCTTTCTTT
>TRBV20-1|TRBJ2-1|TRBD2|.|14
CSAIDSGWGSEQFF
TGCAGTGCTATTGATAGCGGGTGGGGCAGTGAGCAGTTCTTC
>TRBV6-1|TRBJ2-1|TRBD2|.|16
CASSAASGSFYNEQFF
TGTGCCAGCAGTGCGGCTAGCGGGAGTTTCTACAATGAGCAGTTCTTC
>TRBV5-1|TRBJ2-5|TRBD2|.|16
CASSPGLAGVEETQYF
TGCGCCAGCAGCCCTGGACTAGCGGGAGTAGAGGAGACCCAGTACTTC
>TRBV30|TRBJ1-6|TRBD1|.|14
CAWSSGQGNSPLHF
TGTGCCTGGAGTTCGGGACAGGGAAATTCACCCCTCCACTTT
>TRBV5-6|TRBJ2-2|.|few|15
CASSLGSANTGELFF
TGTGCCAGCAGCTTGGGATCGGCGAACACCGGGGAGCTGTTTTTT
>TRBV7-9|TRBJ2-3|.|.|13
CASSWRGTDTQYF
TGTGCCAGCAGCTGGCGGGGCACAGATACGCAGTATTTT
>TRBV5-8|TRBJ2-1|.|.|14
CASSGWTGRDEQFF
TGTGCCAGCAGCGGATGGACAGGGAGGGATGAGCAGTTCTTC
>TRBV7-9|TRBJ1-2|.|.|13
CASSDDRRNGYTF
TGTGCCAGCAGCGATGACAGGAGGAATGGCTACACCTTC
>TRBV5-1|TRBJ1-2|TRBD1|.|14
CASSTGGLDYGYTF
TGCGCCAGCAGTACAGGGGGCCTCGACTATGGCTACACCTTC
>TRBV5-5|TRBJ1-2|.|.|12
CASSSVGYGYTF
TGTGCCAGCAGCTCCGTCGGCTATGGCTACACCTTC